The rows below give T cell receptor beta chains drawn from one sample of a study of metastatic and nonmetastatic thyroid tumors. TCRdb re-called clones via MiXCR from the PCR reads. The sample carries tens of thousands of clones, less than 25% recorded once. Sequencing input: blood. The receptors shown here come from a female donor with papillary thyroid cancer or a benign thyroid nodule (not recorded which). Some clones in this sample may be carry-over from other donors' samples. The CDR3 runs from the conserved cysteine through the conserved F or W. A D gene is named only where the DNA matches it firmly. Size values are once, few and many counts, or a class for expanded clones, and some rows have none.

size: NA; J: TRBJ2-1; D: NA; V: TRBV20-1; DNA: TGCAGTGCTCCGGGCACCGTTGGCAATGAGCAGTTCTTC; CDR3: CSAPGTVGNEQFF
size: few; J: TRBJ1-1; D: NA; V: TRBV28; DNA: TGTGCCAGCAGTCAGGTGACAGGCATGGACACTGAAGCTTTCTTT; CDR3: CASSQVTGMDTEAFF
size: few; J: TRBJ2-3; D: NA; V: TRBV15; DNA: TGTGCCACCAGTGATTTGTATAGTCAAGATACGCAGTATTTT; CDR3: CATSDLYSQDTQYF
size: medium-sized; J: TRBJ1-2; D: NA; V: TRBV28; DNA: TGTGCCAGCAGCCCCGAGGGAGGGTACTATGGCTACACCTTC; CDR3: CASSPEGGYYGYTF
size: NA; J: TRBJ2-2; D: TRBD2; V: TRBV20-1; DNA: TGCAGTGCTAGAGTCCCCACAGCGGGAGGTTCGAACACCGGGGAGCTGTTTTTT; CDR3: CSARVPTAGGSNTGELFF
size: NA; J: TRBJ1-5; D: NA; V: TRBV3-1; DNA: TGTGCCAGCAGCCAAAGAATCGGGGGGGATCAGCCCCAGCATTTT; CDR3: CASSQRIGGDQPQHF
size: many; J: TRBJ2-3; D: NA; V: TRBV9; DNA: TGTGCCAGCAGCGTAGCCGAGGGATTTAGCACAGATACGCAGTATTTT; CDR3: CASSVAEGFSTDTQYF
size: NA; J: TRBJ1-1; D: NA; V: TRBV7-8; DNA: TGTGCCAGCAGCTTAGAGTACGGTAACACTGAAGCTTTCTTT; CDR3: CASSLEYGNTEAFF
size: NA; J: TRBJ2-7; D: NA; V: TRBV16; DNA: TGTGCCAGCAGCAAGACCGGGACGTACGAGCAGTACTTC; CDR3: CASSKTGTYEQYF
size: few; J: TRBJ2-7; D: TRBD1; V: TRBV11-1; DNA: TGTGCCAGCAGCTCAACAGGGGGCTCCTCCCGAGGGGAGCAGTACTTC; CDR3: CASSSTGGSSRGEQYF